The present T cell receptor (beta chain) was sequenced within a study of T-cell reconstitution after alpha-beta-depleted transplantation in children. TCRbeta library preparation incorporated unique molecular identifiers. Using its own MiXCR run on the PCR reads, TCRdb lists one record per CDR3 protein. The sample consists of more than 450,000 distinct CDR3 sequences, roughly 18% of them appearing once. This clonotype showed up just a few times. V lost 5 bases and J 4 bases, leaving 14 bases between the germline ends. The CDR3 loop spans 14 amino acids. CDR1 is SEHNR, CDR2 FQNEAQ, per germline (reference sequence).

The sequencing here drew on PBMCs from the stem cell graft donor, taken from the stem cell graft. The rearrangement uses TRBV7-9 and TRBJ1-1; D uncertain. The origin of this receptor is a human donor who donated a stem cell graft to a child with acute lymphoblastic leukemia. CDR3 nucleotide sequence: TGTGCCAGCAGCCCCTGGCGCACGGGCACTGAAGCTTTCTTT. Amino acid sequence: CASSPWRTGTEAFF.